These 9 T cell receptor beta chains were all obtained from the same sample, sequenced in a study of T-cell reconstitution after alpha-beta-depleted transplantation in children. The TCRbeta library was prepared with unique molecular identifiers. Each CDR3 protein is one row after TCRdb ran MiXCR on the PCR reads. The sample contains hundreds of thousands of distinct CDR3 sequences, around 17% of which appear only once. The source was PBMCs, mostly from graft donor cells, collected 360 days after TCRalphabeta/CD19-depleted stem cell transplant. These receptors were collected from a male patient younger than 18 who had a stem cell transplant for acute lymphoblastic leukemia, so the T cells may come from the graft donor.

In its sample, this clonotype was seen a few times. The J gene is TRBJ2-7, the V gene TRBV12-3 or TRBV12-4, with 12 bases identical to TRBD2. This CDR3 is built from 15 residues. The ends lost 2 bases at V and 5 bases at J; junction bases unmatched: 4. CDR3 loop: CASSLRLAGANEQYF. DNA of the CDR3: TGTGCCAGCAGTTTACGACTAGCGGGAGCAAACGAGCAGTACTTC.

This clonotype was counted between two and nine times. The chain recombines TRBV20-1 with TRBJ2-1; 7 bases line up with TRBD2. Germline-derived CDR1 and CDR2 are DFQATT and SNEGSKA (reference sequence). The V and J ends lost 5 bases and 10 bases, in that order; junction bases with no gene match: 8. The CDR3 loop spans 12 amino acids. The CDR3 loop is CSASFGTTEQFF. The CDR3 nucleotides read TGCAGTGCTTCCTTTGGGACTACCGAGCAGTTCTTC.

This clonotype was found a few times. The V gene is TRBV5-1, the J gene TRBJ1-1, with D unclear. Between the trimmed V and J ends, which lost 5 bases and 5 bases, there was a span of 16 bases. This CDR3 has 14 residues. CDR1 is SGHRS, CDR2 YFSETQ, per germline. CDR3 loop: CASRPVVSRTEAFF. CDR3 DNA: TGCGCCAGCAGGCCCGTCGTGAGCCGGACTGAAGCTTTCTTT.

A note on this clonotype: A clone one base away is much larger, so this may be a read error. CDR3: CASSVGGGLAAYGQYF. The CDR3, as DNA: TGTGCCAGCAGCGTAGGGGGGGGACTAGCGGCCTACGGGCAGTACTTC. The chain links TRBV9 to TRBJ2-7; TRBD2 agrees at 11 bases. The germline gives CDR1 SGDLS, CDR2 YYNGEE. This CDR3 is 16 amino acids long.

There are many counts of this clonotype. The rearrangement joins TRBV11-2 to TRBJ2-5; TRBD2 aligns across 13 bases. This CDR3 is built from 15 residues. V lost 3 bases and J lost 5; bases outside the gene matches: 3. Germline CDR1 reads SGHAT; CDR2 reads FQNNGV. The CDR3 here is CASSLGLAGRETQYF. The CDR3, as DNA: TGTGCCAGCAGCTTGGGACTAGCGGGGAGGGAGACCCAGTACTTC.

This clonotype was seen more than once but under ten times. The genes are TRBV2 and TRBJ1-6, with D perhaps TRBD1 (5 bases). CDR1 is SNHLY and CDR2 is FYNNEI in the germline V gene. The CDR3 totals 12 residues. V was shortened by 6 bases and J by 10 bases, with 10 bases between the two germline ends. The CDR3 coding sequence is TGTGCCAGCAGGGGGCAAGGCTCACCCCTCCACTTT. This sequence encodes CASRGQGSPLHF.

This clonotype was found many times. The V and J genes are TRBV27 and TRBJ2-5; D gene unclear. This CDR3 contains 12 residues. Trimming pared 4 bases from V and 5 bases from J, leaving 8 bases between. The germline V gene has CDR1 MNHEY and CDR2 SMNVEV (reference sequence). CDR3 amino acids: CASSSPLETQYF. The CDR3 DNA reads as TGTGCCAGCAGTTCACCCCTGGAGACCCAGTACTTC.

This clonotype was counted between two and nine times. The chain uses TRBV29-1 and TRBJ2-2; 8 nucleotides agree with TRBD1. Germline-derived CDR1 and CDR2 are SQVTM and ANQGSEA. Trimming cost V 5 bases and J 2 bases; bases outside gene matches: 7. The CDR3 has 15 residues. For the CDR3, the DNA is TGCAGCGTTCGACTGACAGGGGTAAACACCGGGGAGCTGTTTTTT. It specifies CSVRLTGVNTGELFF.

The chain is built from TRBV4-1 and TRBJ2-1; 7 bases are shared with TRBD1. The ends lost 3 bases at V and 4 bases at J; junction bases unmatched: 21. Looked up from germline, CDR1 is MGHRA and CDR2 is YSYEKL. This CDR3 is built from 20 residues. The CDR3 sequence is CASSHPLGQSTRGTYNEQFF. CDR3 coding DNA: TGCGCCAGCAGCCACCCCCTGGGACAGTCTACACGAGGCACGTACAATGAGCAGTTCTTC.